The rows below give T cell receptor beta chains drawn from one sample of a study of beta chain features in type 1 diabetes. Profiling relied on immunoSEQ multiplex PCR, and the TCRdb table lists in-frame clones only, not all of them. The profile covers 230,000 or so clones, with around 16% appearing a single time and about 0.092% taken by the ten largest. Sequenced input: naive CD4+ T cells from blood. The receptors were sampled from a man aged 25 to 45 with type 1 diabetes. Both conserved end residues are part of each CDR3. The D gene is left open where the match is weak. Rows give clone size only sometimes, using once, few, many, or a class for an expanded clone.

clone size: .; D gene: .; V gene: TRBV5-1; J gene: TRBJ2-7; CDR3 DNA: TGCGCCAGCAGCCTCAGGGAGGTGGACGAGCAGTACTTC; CDR3 protein: CASSLREVDEQYF
clone size: .; D gene: .; V gene: TRBV5-1; J gene: TRBJ1-2; CDR3 DNA: TGCGCCAGCAGCGAGGGACGACAGCCCCAATTGAGTGGCTACACCTTC; CDR3 protein: CASSEGRQPQLSGYTF
clone size: .; D gene: .; V gene: TRBV29-1; J gene: TRBJ2-7; CDR3 DNA: TGCAGCGTTCCGGTCTCCTACGAGCAGTACTTC; CDR3 protein: CSVPVSYEQYF
clone size: few; D gene: .; V gene: TRBV7-8; J gene: TRBJ2-3; CDR3 DNA: TGTGCCAGCAGCTTTGGGGCGATTGGGGGTTATCTGGCGCAGTATTTT; CDR3 protein: CASSFGAIGGYLAQYF
clone size: few; D gene: .; V gene: TRBV15; J gene: TRBJ2-2; CDR3 DNA: TGTGCCACCAGCAGACATCAAGGCACCGGGGAGCTGTTTTTT; CDR3 protein: CATSRHQGTGELFF
clone size: .; D gene: TRBD2; V gene: TRBV7-9; J gene: TRBJ2-5; CDR3 DNA: TGTGCCAGCAGCTCTCAGCTACTAGCGGGAGCAGAGACCCAGTACTTC; CDR3 protein: CASSSQLLAGAETQYF
clone size: .; D gene: .; V gene: TRBV25-1; J gene: TRBJ1-2; CDR3 DNA: TGTGCCAGCAGTGACAGGGTTCCCTATGGCTACACCTTC; CDR3 protein: CASSDRVPYGYTF
clone size: .; D gene: .; V gene: TRBV7-9; J gene: TRBJ2-3; CDR3 DNA: TGTGCCAGCAGCCCCCGGGACTTTGATACGCAGTATTTT; CDR3 protein: CASSPRDFDTQYF
clone size: few; D gene: TRBD2; V gene: TRBV6-6; J gene: TRBJ2-1; CDR3 DNA: TGTGCCAGTTGTCTAGCGGACGTGTACAATGAGCAGTTCTTC; CDR3 protein: CASCLADVYNEQFF
clone size: .; D gene: TRBD2; V gene: TRBV18; J gene: TRBJ2-5; CDR3 DNA: TGTGCCAGCTCACCCGGCGGGGGGCAGGAGACCCAGTACTTC; CDR3 protein: CASSPGGGQETQYF
clone size: .; D gene: TRBD1; V gene: TRBV7-2; J gene: TRBJ2-7; CDR3 DNA: TGTGCCAGCACCCAGGCCCGACAGGGTTTGTACGAGCAGTACTTC; CDR3 protein: CASTQARQGLYEQYF
clone size: .; D gene: TRBD1; V gene: TRBV7-7; J gene: TRBJ2-7; CDR3 DNA: TGTGCTAGCAGCTTTGGGACAGGGGCCGAGCAGTACTTC; CDR3 protein: CASSFGTGAEQYF
clone size: few; D gene: .; V gene: TRBV21-1; J gene: TRBJ2-1; CDR3 DNA: TGTGCCAGCAGCCCCACCGGGACAGTCTACAATGAGCAGTTCTTC; CDR3 protein: CASSPTGTVYNEQFF
clone size: few; D gene: TRBD2; V gene: TRBV15; J gene: TRBJ2-7; CDR3 DNA: TGTGCCACCAGCAGAGGCATGACTAGCGGGAACGAGCAGTACTTC; CDR3 protein: CATSRGMTSGNEQYF
clone size: few; D gene: TRBD1; V gene: TRBV7-2; J gene: TRBJ1-3; CDR3 DNA: TGTGCCAGCAGCCCCCGGACAGGACTCTCTGGAAACACCATATATTTT; CDR3 protein: CASSPRTGLSGNTIYF